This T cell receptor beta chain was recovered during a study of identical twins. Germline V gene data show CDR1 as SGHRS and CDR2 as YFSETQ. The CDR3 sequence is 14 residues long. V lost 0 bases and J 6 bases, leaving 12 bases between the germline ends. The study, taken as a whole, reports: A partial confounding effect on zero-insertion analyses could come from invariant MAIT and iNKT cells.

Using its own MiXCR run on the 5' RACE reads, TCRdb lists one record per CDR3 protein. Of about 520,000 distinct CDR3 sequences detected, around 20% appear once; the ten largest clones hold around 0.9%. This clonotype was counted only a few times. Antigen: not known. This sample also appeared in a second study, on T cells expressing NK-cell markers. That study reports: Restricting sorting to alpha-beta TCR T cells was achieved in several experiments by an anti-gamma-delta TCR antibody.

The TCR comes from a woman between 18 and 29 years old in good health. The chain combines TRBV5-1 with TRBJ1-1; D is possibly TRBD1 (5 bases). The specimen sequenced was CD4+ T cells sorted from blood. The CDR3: CASSLDRRGAEAFF. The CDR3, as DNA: TGCGCCAGCAGCTTGGACAGGCGGGGGGCTGAAGCTTTCTTT. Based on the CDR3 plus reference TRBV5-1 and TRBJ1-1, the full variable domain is KAGVTQTPRYLIKTRGQQVTLSCSPISGHRSVSWYQQTPGQGLQFLFEYFSETQRNKGNFPGRFSGRQFSNSRSEMNVSTLELGDSALYLCASSLDRRGAEAFFGQGTRLTVV.